This TCR beta chain originates from a study of PD-L1 blockade in urothelial cancer. Study summary: Blood was analyzed 3 weeks (second dose) and 6 weeks after treatment start. When blood samples were assessed, the median T cell count was some 130,000.

Time point denoted: peripheral blood 6 weeks after treatment start. The CDR3 has 15 amino acids. The germline V gene has CDR1 MNHNY and CDR2 SVGAGI (reference sequence). The ends lost 7 bases at V and 2 bases at J; junction bases unmatched: 6. Data came from immunoSEQ multiplex PCR; TCRdb stores just in-frame clones and leaves some out. The sample carries 100,000 to 150,000 clones, about 82% recorded once. The clonotype comes from a man over 45 with urothelial cancer. The specimen comprised PBMCs, sampled around atezolizumab (anti-PD-L1) treatment. The rearrangement uses TRBV6-6 and TRBJ2-2; TRBD2 aligns across 8 bases. The CDR3 DNA follows: TGTGCCAGCACCGCTCTAGCGGGTAACACCGGGGAGCTGTTTTTT. Residues: CASTALAGNTGELFF.